The T cell receptor (beta chain) described here comes from a study of beta chain features in type 1 diabetes. CDR1 and CDR2 (germline): PRHDT, FYEKMQ (reference sequence). Trimming stripped 5 bases from V and 8 bases from J, with 9 bases between. The CDR3 spans 12 residues. Study results and limitations: There was a moderate but significant shortening of TCRB CDR3s in all four CD4+ subsets of Type 1 diabetes patients.

About this clone: Its antigen remains unknown.

Expressed TCRB transcripts were sequenced because the entire RNA isolate underwent reverse transcription. TCRdb keeps only in-frame clones here, not all; method: immunoSEQ multiplex PCR. The top ten clones hold approximately 0.011% of a sample with 250,000 to 300,000 clones, 20% to 25% of them seen once. The sequence was obtained from a woman aged 30 to 39 with type 1 diabetes. The specimen sequenced was naive CD4+ T cells from blood. J is TRBJ1-4 and V is TRBV13; perhaps TRBD1 as D (5 bases). In nucleotides, the CDR3 is TGTGCCAGCAGCGCCTGGGGCGAAAAACTGTTTTTT. This translates into CASSAWGEKLFF.